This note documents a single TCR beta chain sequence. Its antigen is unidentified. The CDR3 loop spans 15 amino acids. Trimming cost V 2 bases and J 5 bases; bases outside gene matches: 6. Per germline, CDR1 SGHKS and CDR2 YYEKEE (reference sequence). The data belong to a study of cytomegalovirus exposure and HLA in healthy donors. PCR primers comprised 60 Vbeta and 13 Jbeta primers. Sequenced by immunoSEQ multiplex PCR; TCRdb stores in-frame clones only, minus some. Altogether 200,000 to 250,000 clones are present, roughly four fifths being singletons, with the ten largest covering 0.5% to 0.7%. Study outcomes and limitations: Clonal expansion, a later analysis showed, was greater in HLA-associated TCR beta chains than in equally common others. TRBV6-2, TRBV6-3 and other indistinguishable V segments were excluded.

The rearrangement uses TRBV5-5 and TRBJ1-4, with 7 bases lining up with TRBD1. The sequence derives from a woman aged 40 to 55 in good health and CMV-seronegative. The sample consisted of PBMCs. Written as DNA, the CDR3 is TGTGCCAGCAGCTTCCCAGACAGGGCGAATGAAAAACTGTTTTTT. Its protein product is CASSFPDRANEKLFF.